This T cell receptor (beta chain) is from a study of human T cells and chemical hapten exposure (dated by TCRdb to the early 2020s). Turning to the overall study: Libraries were pooled for sequencing, and variation in per-sample TCR yields was attributed mainly to small differences in library volumes within the pool. The study tracked peripheral blood TCR repertoire changes in vivo during primary and secondary sensitization to the hapten diphenylcyclopropenone (DPC) in alopecia patients.

Paper-wide results and their limitations: DPC sensitization did not change the number of TCRs with a frequency above 1 in 1000, and there was no evidence of changes in global repertoire structure. Repeated subsampling changed both the strength of the expansion versus patch-test correlation and the threshold at which the correlation became significant.

This clonotype was picked up a small number of times. Its antigen has not been determined. No much larger clone is present one base from it, and per-base qualities are unavailable. Total RNA was extracted from unfractionated whole blood that had been collected in Tempus Blood RNA tubes. Roughly 5 healthy volunteers were used as TCR sequencing controls and were bled at day 0, 2 weeks and 6 weeks. During library preparation, unique molecular identifiers were attached to individual cDNA molecules so that TCRs could be counted in a quantitative, reproducible way. From each blood RNA sample, both TCR alpha and TCR beta chains were sequenced. The published analysis was carried out like this. The median number of TCRs per sample was over 95,000, ranging from about 20,000 to 690,600. V, J and CDR3 annotation of the TCR reads was performed with the Decombinator software suite. For the PS versus PT1 abundance plots, all samples were subsampled to the same number of TCRs (28,000). Expanded TCRs were defined as absent before sensitization and observed at least eight times at the 2-week time point. TCRdb trimmed the raw reads at Q25, called clones with MiXCR and kept productive beta chains. CDR3 protein duplicates are merged, each entry listing the most common genes and DNA. None of the V and J calls come from the authors' own analysis; TCRdb made them. Here the sample has roughly 120,000 distinct CDR3 sequences; approximately 9.3% occur a single time. The ten largest clones represent approximately 1.4% of the sample.

Counted from cysteine to phenylalanine, this CDR3 has 13 amino acids. Here the CDR3 DNA is all that survives: 39 bases in frame from base 1. V is shortened by 0 bases, J by 3 bases, and the region joining them spans 7 bases. The germline V gene encodes CDR1 SGHDT and CDR2 YYEEEE. The source of this sequence is a human donor in good health. Some clones in this sample may be carry-over from other donors' samples. Donor details come from another sample of the same person, matched by shared clones. Input material: whole blood. The sequence joins TRBV5-6 to TRBJ2-7; 5 matching bases give a weak D call of TRBD2. The CDR3 loop reads CASSLGRYYEQYF. The base sequence is TGTGCCAGCAGCTTGGGGAGGTACTACGAGCAGTACTTC.